This TCR beta chain was sequenced in a study of T cell repertoires in cytomegalovirus infection. At the level of the study: Public TCR beta signatures were indicative of both CMV infection and a matching HLA type.

TCRdb ran MiXCR on the reads and lists one entry per CDR3 protein. The sample shows a few hundred thousand distinct CDR3 sequences, about a sixth of them seen only once. Comment on this clonotype: Its antigen remains unknown.

Study-wide results and limits: The study found HLA-C-restricted CMV-specific TCR beta clonotypes dominating the ex vivo response.

This CDR3 region has 17 residues. V lost 0 bases and J lost 4, with 20 bases in between. CDR1 is SGHRS and CDR2 is YFSETQ in the germline V gene. Sequencing input: PBMCs. The source is a human donor in good health (CMV status not recorded). Some clones in this sample may be carry-over from other donors' samples. The rearrangement joins TRBV5-1 to TRBJ2-7, with no clear D. CDR3 DNA: TGCGCCAGCAGCTTGGGTGTCTCCTCCAGGCCGGGTTACGAGCAGTACTTC. It specifies CASSLGVSSRPGYEQYF.